This T cell receptor beta chain was sequenced during a study of blood T cell repertoires in COVID-19. Overall study context: From the United States, Italy and Spain came samples of acute and convalescent COVID-19. In each case, the material was cDNA or gDNA derived from T cells, B-cell-depleted T cells, or PBMCs.

The CDR3 consists of 14 residues. V dropped 4 bases and J dropped 4 bases, with 13 bases sitting between them. The V gene's germline CDR1 is LGHDT and CDR2 YNNKEL (reference sequence). Per the original methods: Amplified reference gene primers provided the basis for estimating nucleated cell counts. Assay: immunoSEQ multiplex PCR; the TCRdb copy retains only in-frame clones and omits some. V, J and clone size are taken as reported in that table, and D and trimming were inferred from the DNA itself. Of 110,000 to 150,000 clones detected, about 80% appear once; the ten largest clones hold roughly 8.3%.

The V gene is TRBV3-1 (or the pseudogene TRBV3-2), the J gene TRBJ2-5; TRBD1 is a possible D gene (6 bases). This sequence originates from an elderly woman in a cohort sampled during active or convalescent COVID-19. The specimen was peripheral blood. CDR3 bases: TGTGCCAGCAGCCTCTGGGGGCTGGGAGAGACCCAGTACTTC. Translating gives CASSLWGLGETQYF.